This entry features one T cell receptor beta chain sequence. The CDR3 loop spans 14 amino acids. The germline V gene encodes CDR1 MNHEY and CDR2 SVGAGI. After removal of 7 bases from V and 7 bases from J, the junction contained 12 bases not matched to a gene. These data come from a study of blood T cell repertoires in COVID-19. Across the study: Italy, Spain and the United States were the sources of the convalescent and acute COVID-19 samples. PBMCs, B-cell-depleted T cells, or T cells were the source of the cDNA or gDNA that made up the material.

Original data processing: Estimates of nucleated cell counts were drawn from the amplification of reference gene primers. Only in-frame clones appear in the TCRdb table, and some are missing; sequencing was by immunoSEQ multiplex PCR. Clonal size and the V and J genes are those of that table, whereas D and trimming came from the DNA. The data show about 220,000 clones, with roughly 81% seen just once and 2.9% held by the top ten. The source of this sequence is a man in his forties or fifties who had recovered from COVID-19. The chain couples TRBV6-5 to TRBJ1-1; TRBD1 matches 7 bases. Input material: peripheral blood. CDR3 residues: CASIRDRQTDEAFF. In nucleotides, the CDR3 is TGTGCCAGCATTCGGGACAGACAAACCGATGAAGCTTTCTTT.